This T cell receptor beta chain was found in a study of T cells in localized non-small cell lung cancer. Study results and caveats: Turning up in adjacent lung were a median around 60 of the top 100 tumor clones. It was uninvolved adjacent lung that showed the highest T cell clonality, exceeding tumor. Longer overall survival associated with higher blood T cell density; shorter survival with higher adjacent-lung clonality.

Only in-frame clones appear in the TCRdb table, and some are missing; sequencing was by immunoSEQ multiplex PCR. The sample consists of thousands of clones, 35% of them appearing once. This clone was seen more than once but under ten times. The antigen remains unidentified. The V segment lost 3 bases and the J segment 6 bases; nucleotides outside the gene matches: 7. The CDR3 spans 14 residues. The germline V gene has CDR1 GTSNPN and CDR2 SVGIG (reference sequence). This sample comprised lung tumor tissue, obtained before any cancer treatment. The chain combines TRBV30 with TRBJ2-5, with 10 bases lining up with TRBD1. This receptor was taken from a female donor of 60 years or more with stage I lung adenocarcinoma. The CDR3 loop reads CAWSKGQGRKTQYF. CDR3 DNA: TGTGCCTGGAGCAAGGGACAGGGGCGAAAGACCCAGTACTTC.